What follows are 23 T cell receptor beta chains derived from one specimen sequenced in a study of blood T cell repertoires in COVID-19. Produced via immunoSEQ multiplex PCR; TCRdb's table is partial and in-frame only. In the table there are hundreds of thousands of clones, 75% to 90% of which are singletons. The sample comprised PBMCs or T cells enriched from blood (not recorded which). These receptors were taken from a man aged 25-40 years who had recovered from COVID-19.

CDR3 bases: TGTGCCAGCAGCTTAGCACAGGGCGTGGGAGAGCAGTACTTC. As protein: CASSLAQGVGEQYF. This chain uses TRBV7-9 with TRBJ2-7; weak D call: TRBD1 (6 bases). Trimming left V 0 bases short and J 7 bases short, with 13 bases between. CDR1 is SEHNR, CDR2 FQNEAQ, per germline (reference sequence). This CDR3 is 14 amino acids long.

This clone occurred once. This sequence joins TRBV9 and TRBJ2-3; 9 positions agree with TRBD1. V dropped 5 bases and J dropped 6; count of bases not matched to a gene: 13. CDR3 length equals 16 residues. From germline, CDR1 is SGDLS and CDR2 YYNGEE. The CDR3 loop reads CASSPTTGQGFDTQYF. The CDR3 bases are TGTGCCAGCAGTCCGACTACGGGACAGGGTTTCGATACGCAGTATTTT.

The V gene is TRBV5-1, the J gene TRBJ2-7; TRBD2 agrees at 9 bases. Germline V CDR1 and CDR2: SGHRS, YFSETQ. The trim removed 3 bases at V and 4 bases at J, leaving 8 bases unmatched. The CDR3 totals 15 residues. In DNA form, the CDR3 reads TGCGCCAGCAGCTCTCTAGCGGGAACCACATACGAGCAGTACTTC. Encoded protein: CASSSLAGTTYEQYF.

The chain recombines TRBV19 with TRBJ2-2; 8 bases are shared with TRBD2. Germline V gene sequence: CDR1 LNHDA, CDR2 SQIVND (reference sequence). V lost 10 bases and J lost 4; bases outside the gene matches: 14. This CDR3 spans 16 amino acids. The CDR3 sequence is CATPSTPSGSTGELFF. The CDR3 DNA sequence: TGTGCCACTCCCAGTACTCCTAGCGGGTCCACCGGGGAGCTGTTTTTT.

This chain links TRBV10-3 with TRBJ1-1; a possible D gene is TRBD1 (6 bases). Germline CDR1 reads ENHRY; CDR2 reads SYGVKD. This CDR3 comprises 16 residues. Trimming shortened V by 10 bases and J by 3 bases, and 24 bases separated the two germline ends. The CDR3 sequence: CATARQLTGEYTEAFF. In DNA form, the CDR3 reads TGTGCCACCGCGAGACAACTGACAGGAGAATACACTGAAGCTTTCTTT.

This clone was counted a single time. V is TRBV5-1 and J is TRBJ2-7; tentative D call: TRBD2 (5 bases). This CDR3 comprises 15 residues. CDR1 and CDR2 (germline): SGHRS, YFSETQ. V lost 4 bases and J lost 3, with 17 bases in between. In nucleotides, the CDR3 is TGCGCCAGCAGCCATACGACGACTCGGGACTACGAGCAGTACTTC. Protein: CASSHTTTRDYEQYF.

The chain uses TRBV5-8 and TRBJ2-7, with 7 bases lining up with TRBD1. Trimming cost V 7 bases and J 2 bases; bases outside gene matches: 9. Germline CDR1 and CDR2: SGHTS and YDEGEE. The CDR3 spans 14 residues. The DNA of the CDR3 is TGTGCCAGCTCTCCCGGGACAGTCACCTACGAGCAGTACTTC. Its protein product is CASSPGTVTYEQYF.

The chain is built from TRBV9 and TRBJ2-7, with 11 bases fitting TRBD1. J was trimmed by 4 bases and V by 4 bases; bases with no gene match: 10. Germline assignment: CDR1 SGDLS and CDR2 YYNGEE. CDR3 size: 16 residues. This chain's CDR3 is CASSPWTGGGSYEQYF. The CDR3 DNA follows: TGTGCCAGCAGCCCATGGACAGGGGGCGGCTCTTACGAGCAGTACTTC.

The V and J genes are TRBV5-1 and TRBJ1-2, with 12 bases matching TRBD1. The CDR3 has 17 amino acids. J gave up 3 bases and V 4 bases, and 10 bases lay outside the gene matches. Germline values: CDR1 SGHRS, CDR2 YFSETQ. Written as DNA, the CDR3 is TGCGCCAGCAGCAATAATCCGGGACAGGGGGCACACTATGGCTACACCTTC. Translated: CASSNNPGQGAHYGYTF.

The V and J genes are TRBV20-1 and TRBJ1-5; no reliable D call. The CDR3 totals 11 residues. Trimming pared 2 bases from V and 11 bases from J, leaving 10 bases between. Germline CDR1 and CDR2: DFQATT and SNEGSKA (reference sequence). This chain's CDR3 is CSARFSGSQHF. CDR3 DNA: TGCAGTGCTAGATTTAGCGGGTCCCAGCATTTT.

This clone was found once. The chain links TRBV5-6 to TRBJ2-3, with no clear D. The CDR3 spans 12 residues. Germline CDR1 SGHDT, CDR2 YYEEEE. V was cut by 5 bases and J by 4 bases, with 8 bases left in between. DNA for the CDR3: TGTGCCAGCAGTCTCCCCCCAGATACGCAGTATTTT. Translation gives CASSLPPDTQYF.

The chain joins TRBV27 to TRBJ2-7, with D perhaps TRBD2 (6 bases). The V and J ends lost 1 base and 4 bases respectively, with 14 bases between them. The CDR3 is made up of 15 amino acids. CDR1 MNHEY and CDR2 SMNVEV come from the germline V gene (reference sequence). The CDR3 sequence is CASSLYPGVLYEQYF. In DNA form, the CDR3 reads TGTGCCAGCAGTTTATACCCGGGAGTCCTTTACGAGCAGTACTTC.

The rearrangement uses TRBV9 and TRBJ2-3; 9 nucleotides align to TRBD1. J gave up 4 bases and V 4 bases, and 4 bases lay outside the gene matches. CDR1 SGDLS and CDR2 YYNGEE come from the germline V gene. The CDR3 spans 14 residues. This CDR3 is CASSSGQGSDTQYF. In nucleotides, the CDR3 is TGTGCCAGCAGCTCGGGACAGGGCTCAGATACGCAGTATTTT.

The gene calls are TRBV6-5 and TRBJ1-1, with 10 bases lining up with TRBD1. CDR3 length: 15 residues. The V gene's germline CDR1 is MNHEY and CDR2 SVGAGI. Trimming removed 7 bases from V and 4 bases from J; junction bases left unmatched: 9. Here the CDR3 reads CASTQAGQGITEAFF. Written as DNA, the CDR3 is TGTGCCAGCACTCAGGCGGGACAGGGGATCACTGAAGCTTTCTTT.

V usage is TRBV28 and J usage is TRBJ2-7; 9 bases agree with TRBD1. The CDR3 consists of 14 residues. Germline values: CDR1 MDHEN, CDR2 SYDVKM. Trimming removed 7 bases from V and 4 bases from J; junction bases left unmatched: 8. The CDR3 nucleotides are TGTGCCAGCACCCAAGGACAGGGGACGTACGAGCAGTACTTC. This translates into CASTQGQGTYEQYF.

This clone came up many times. V is TRBV5-1 and J is TRBJ2-5; D perhaps matches TRBD2 (6 bases). V dropped 4 bases and J dropped 7 bases, with 20 bases sitting between them. The CDR3 consists of 15 residues. Germline CDR1 is SGHRS and CDR2 is YFSETQ. CDR3 sequence (DNA): TGCGCCAGCAGCCTCACCCCCGGGAGAACAGGGACCCAGTACTTC. Its protein is CASSLTPGRTGTQYF.

The V gene is TRBV19, the J gene TRBJ1-4; D is perhaps TRBD1 (6 bases). V was shortened by 5 bases and J by 5 bases, with 15 bases between the two germline ends. Germline CDR1 is LNHDA and CDR2 is SQIVND (reference sequence). The CDR3 consists of 15 residues. CDR3 coding DNA: TGTGCCAGTAGTCTCTTCGGGACACCCAATGAAAAACTGTTTTTT. Translation: CASSLFGTPNEKLFF.

This clone was found a few times. This sequence joins TRBV7-9 and TRBJ2-1; TRBD2 matches 9 bases. CDR1 and CDR2 from the germline V gene are SEHNR and FQNEAQ (reference sequence). The J segment lost 9 bases and the V segment lost 1 base, leaving 1 base of the junction unmatched. The length of the CDR3 is 13 residues. This CDR3 reads CASSLVAGVEQFF. The CDR3 bases are TGTGCCAGCAGCTTAGTAGCGGGAGTTGAGCAGTTCTTC.

This clone was recorded once. The genes are TRBV2 and TRBJ2-7; TRBD1 might be the D (5 bases). From germline, CDR1 is SNHLY and CDR2 FYNNEI. The CDR3 has 14 amino acids. V was trimmed by 11 bases and J by 7 bases, leaving 24 bases between them. This CDR3 reads CAPPRHRLVGEQYF. For the CDR3, the DNA is TGTGCCCCCCCTCGGCACAGGTTAGTGGGGGAGCAGTACTTC.

The chain carries TRBV24-1 and TRBJ1-2, with 7 bases that match TRBD1. Germline values: CDR1 KGHDR, CDR2 SFDVKD. The CDR3 is made up of 14 amino acids. V gave up 1 base and J gave up 3 bases; unmatched junction bases: 1. CDR3 loop: CATSDLDRDYGYTF. CDR3 bases: TGTGCCACCAGTGATTTAGACAGGGACTATGGCTACACCTTC.

This chain connects TRBV5-4 to TRBJ2-2; TRBD1 aligns across 8 bases. This CDR3 is 17 amino acids long. Germline CDR1 and CDR2: SGHNT and YYREEE (reference sequence). Losses at the gene ends were 4 bases for V and 0 bases for J; bases not matched to a gene: 8. CDR3 sequence: CASSPTRTGTNTGELFF. In DNA, the CDR3 is TGTGCCAGCAGCCCCACAAGGACAGGGACGAACACCGGGGAGCTGTTTTTT.

V and J are TRBV30 and TRBJ2-3; possibly TRBD1 for D (6 bases). This CDR3 is built from 14 residues. V gave up 0 bases and J gave up 5 bases, with 12 bases separating them. Germline assignment: CDR1 GTSNPN and CDR2 SVGIG (reference sequence). CDR3 region: CAWSVRLRGDTQYF. In DNA, the CDR3 is TGTGCCTGGAGTGTACGTCTCAGGGGAGATACGCAGTATTTT. The whole variable domain, filled in from reference TRBV30 and TRBJ2-3, reads SQTIHQWPATLVQPVGSPLSLECTVEGTSNPNLYWYRQAAGRGLQLLFYSVGIGQISSEVPQNLSASRPQDRQFILSSKKLLLSDSGFYLCAWSVRLRGDTQYFGPGTRLTVL.

The V gene is TRBV19, the J gene TRBJ1-5; perhaps TRBD1 as D (6 bases). The CDR3 is 14 amino acids. V was cut by 5 bases and J by 5 bases, with 13 bases left in between. CDR1 is LNHDA, CDR2 SQIVND, per germline (reference sequence). The CDR3 is CASSSQGPHQPQHF. Written as DNA, the CDR3 is TGTGCCAGTAGTTCTCAGGGGCCCCATCAGCCCCAGCATTTT.